The 9 T cell receptor beta chains presented below share a single source sample, sequenced in a study of T cell responses to AZD1222 COVID-19 vaccine. Only in-frame clones appear in the TCRdb table, and some are missing; sequencing was by immunoSEQ multiplex PCR. The sample lists tens of thousands of clones, over 80% occurring once. Source: peripheral blood, taken on day 0 of MenACWY control vaccination. The receptors derive from an adult in good health.

This chain links TRBV29-1 with TRBJ1-1; D might be TRBD1 (6 bases). V shed 6 bases and J shed 0 bases, with 14 bases lying between them. From germline, CDR1 is SQVTM and CDR2 ANQGSEA. The CDR3 sequence is 14 residues long. CDR3 nucleotide sequence: TGCAGCGTCATTAAACAGGGTTTGAACACTGAAGCTTTCTTT. Translated: CSVIKQGLNTEAFF.

The chain uses TRBV19 and TRBJ2-1; 10 bases are a match to TRBD1. V trimming: 4 bases; J trimming: 4 bases; junction bases outside the gene matches: 7. The CDR3 spans 16 residues. Germline CDR1 reads LNHDA; CDR2 reads SQIVND (reference sequence). The CDR3 reads CASSTQRDRGYNEQFF. The CDR3 bases are TGTGCCAGTAGTACCCAGAGGGACAGGGGATACAATGAGCAGTTCTTC.

The chain carries TRBV11-2 and TRBJ2-7, with 7 bases lining up with TRBD1. After removal of 5 bases from V and 5 bases from J, the junction contained 6 bases not matched to a gene. Germline lookup yields CDR1 SGHAT and CDR2 FQNNGV. The CDR3 is made up of 13 amino acids. The CDR3 reads CASSRGQENEQYF. The CDR3 nucleotides read TGTGCCAGCAGCCGCGGACAGGAAAACGAGCAGTACTTC.

V gene TRBV5-4 combines with J gene TRBJ1-1; the D gene is possibly TRBD1 (5 bases). CDR1 and CDR2 from the germline V gene are SGHNT and YYREEE (reference sequence). This CDR3 has 13 residues. The germline V and J ends were trimmed by 4 bases and 5 bases, with 12 bases remaining between them. The CDR3 loop is CASSTRGGTEAFF. The CDR3 DNA reads as TGTGCCAGCAGCACGAGGGGAGGGACTGAAGCTTTCTTT.

The rearrangement uses TRBV7-2 and TRBJ2-1; 7 bases fit TRBD2. J lost 3 bases, V lost 4 bases, and 6 bases had no gene match. This CDR3 region has 15 residues. Germline V lookup: CDR1 SGHTA, CDR2 FQGNSA. As DNA, the CDR3 is TGTGCCAGCAGCTCCCGACTAGCCGACTACAATGAGCAGTTCTTC. This codes for CASSSRLADYNEQFF.

This clone was found a few times. Mismatch with germline at one junction end may stem from a read error. The chain employs TRBV7-7 and TRBJ2-1, with 8 bases identical to TRBD2. This CDR3 is built from 15 residues. Germline CDR1 and CDR2: SSHAT and FNYEAQ (reference sequence). In nucleotides, the CDR3 is TGTGCTAGCAGCGATCGGTCGGGAGGGTTAGGGGAGCAGTTCTTC. It encodes CASSDRSGGLGEQFF.

The chain recombines TRBV16 with TRBJ2-2, with 7 bases fitting TRBD1. This CDR3 has 14 amino acids. V lost 4 bases to trimming and J lost 7 bases; unmatched junction nucleotides: 6. The germline V gene encodes CDR1 KGHSY and CDR2 FQNENV. The CDR3 reads CASSRDRGGGELFF. Written as DNA, the CDR3 is TGTGCCAGCAGCCGGGACAGAGGAGGCGGGGAGCTGTTTTTT.

The rearrangement joins TRBV7-2 to TRBJ2-7; D perhaps matches TRBD2 (6 bases). The ends were cut back, 5 bases at V and 2 bases at J, with 19 bases in the middle. This CDR3 is built from 16 residues. Germline V gene sequence: CDR1 SGHTA, CDR2 FQGNSA. CDR3 in amino acids: CASSPWEATGTYEQYF. Here the CDR3 DNA reads TGTGCCAGCAGCCCATGGGAGGCGACGGGGACCTACGAGCAGTACTTC.

This chain links TRBV12-5 with TRBJ2-1; 9 nucleotides line up with TRBD1. Trimming cost V 6 bases and J 2 bases; bases outside gene matches: 2. Looked up from germline, CDR1 is LGHNT and CDR2 is FRNRAP. The CDR3 runs 14 residues. The CDR3 bases are TGTGCTAGTGGCTGGACAGGGGCCTACAATGAGCAGTTCTTC. Amino acid sequence: CASGWTGAYNEQFF.